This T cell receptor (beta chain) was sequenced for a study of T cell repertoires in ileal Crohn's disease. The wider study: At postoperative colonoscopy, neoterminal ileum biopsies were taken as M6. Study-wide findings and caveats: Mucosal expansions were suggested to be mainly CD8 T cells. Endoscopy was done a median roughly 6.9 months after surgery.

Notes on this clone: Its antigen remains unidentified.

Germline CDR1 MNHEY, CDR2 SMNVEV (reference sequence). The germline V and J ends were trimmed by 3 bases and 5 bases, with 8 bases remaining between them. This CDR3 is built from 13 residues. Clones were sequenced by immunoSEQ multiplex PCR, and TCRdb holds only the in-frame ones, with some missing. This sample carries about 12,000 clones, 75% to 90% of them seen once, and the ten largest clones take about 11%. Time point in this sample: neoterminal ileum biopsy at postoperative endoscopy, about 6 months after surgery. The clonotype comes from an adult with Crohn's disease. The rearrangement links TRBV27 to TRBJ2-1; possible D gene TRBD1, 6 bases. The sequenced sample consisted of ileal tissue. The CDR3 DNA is TGTGCCAGCAGTTTTAAGGGGGACAATGAGCAGTTCTTC. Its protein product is CASSFKGDNEQFF.